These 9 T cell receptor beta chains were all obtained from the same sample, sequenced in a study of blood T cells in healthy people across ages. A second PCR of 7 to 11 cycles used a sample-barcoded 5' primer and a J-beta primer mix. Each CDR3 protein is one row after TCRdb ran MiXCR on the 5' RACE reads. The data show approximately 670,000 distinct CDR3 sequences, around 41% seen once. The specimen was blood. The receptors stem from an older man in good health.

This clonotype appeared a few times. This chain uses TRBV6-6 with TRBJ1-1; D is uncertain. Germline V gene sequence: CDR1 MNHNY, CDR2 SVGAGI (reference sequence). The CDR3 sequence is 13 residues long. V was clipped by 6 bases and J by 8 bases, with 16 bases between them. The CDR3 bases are TGTGCCAGCAGCCCGGGAGGTTCTGGGGAAGCTTTCTTT. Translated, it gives CASSPGGSGEAFF.

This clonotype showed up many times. Here the CDR3 reads CSASADRDREQYF. The CDR3 nucleotides read TGCAGTGCTAGCGCGGACCGAGATCGGGAGCAGTACTTC. This sequence joins TRBV20-1 and TRBJ2-7; no firm D call. Trimming took 3 bases from V and 7 from J, leaving 16 bases between them. Germline lookup yields CDR1 DFQATT and CDR2 SNEGSKA (reference sequence). The CDR3 has 13 amino acids.

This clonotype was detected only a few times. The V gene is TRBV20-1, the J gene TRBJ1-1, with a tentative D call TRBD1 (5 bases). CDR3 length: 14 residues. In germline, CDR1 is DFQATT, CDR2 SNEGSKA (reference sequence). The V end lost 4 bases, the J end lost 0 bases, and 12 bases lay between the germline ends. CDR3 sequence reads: CSATTGRLNTEAFF. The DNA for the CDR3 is TGCAGTGCTACTACGGGACGGCTGAACACTGAAGCTTTCTTT.

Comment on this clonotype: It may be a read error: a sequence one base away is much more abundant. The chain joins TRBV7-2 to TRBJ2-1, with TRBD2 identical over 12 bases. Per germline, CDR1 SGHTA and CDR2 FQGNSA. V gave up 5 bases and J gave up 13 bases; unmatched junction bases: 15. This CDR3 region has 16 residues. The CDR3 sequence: CASSARTSGAWETQFF. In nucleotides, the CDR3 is TGTGCCAGCAGCGCGCGGACTAGCGGGGCTTGGGAGACCCAGTTCTTC.

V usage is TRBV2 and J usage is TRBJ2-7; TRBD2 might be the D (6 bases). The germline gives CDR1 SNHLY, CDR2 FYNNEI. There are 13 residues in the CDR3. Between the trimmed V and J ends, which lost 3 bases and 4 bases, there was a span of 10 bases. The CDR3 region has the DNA TGTGCCAGCAGTGACGGGGGACCTTACGAGCAGTACTTC. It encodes CASSDGGPYEQYF.

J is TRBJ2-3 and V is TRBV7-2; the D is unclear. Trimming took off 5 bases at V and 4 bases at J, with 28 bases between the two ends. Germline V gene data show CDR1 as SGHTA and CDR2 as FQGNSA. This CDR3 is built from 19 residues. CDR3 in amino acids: CASSQYRNALLLGADTQYF. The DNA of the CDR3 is TGTGCCAGCAGCCAGTATCGGAACGCTCTCCTCTTGGGCGCAGATACGCAGTATTTT. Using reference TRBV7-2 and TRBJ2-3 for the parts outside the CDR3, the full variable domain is GAGVSQSPSNKVTEKGKDVELRCDPISGHTALYWYRQSLGQGLEFLIYFQGNSAPDKSGLPSDRFSAERTGGSVSTLTIQRTQQEDSAVYLCASSQYRNALLLGADTQYFGPGTRLTVL.

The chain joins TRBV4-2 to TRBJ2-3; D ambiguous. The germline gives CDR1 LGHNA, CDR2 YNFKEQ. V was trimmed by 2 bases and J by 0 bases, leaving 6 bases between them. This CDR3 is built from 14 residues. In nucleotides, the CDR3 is TGTGCCAGCAGCCAAATGGGGAGCACAGATACGCAGTATTTT. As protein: CASSQMGSTDTQYF.

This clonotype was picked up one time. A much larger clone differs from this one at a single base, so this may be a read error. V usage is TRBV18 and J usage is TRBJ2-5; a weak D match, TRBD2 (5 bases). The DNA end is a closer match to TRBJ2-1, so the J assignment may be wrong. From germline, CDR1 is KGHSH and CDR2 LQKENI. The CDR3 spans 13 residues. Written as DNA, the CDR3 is TGTGCCAGCTCACCAGGACTCAAAGAGACCCAGTTCTTC. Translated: CASSPGLKETQFF.

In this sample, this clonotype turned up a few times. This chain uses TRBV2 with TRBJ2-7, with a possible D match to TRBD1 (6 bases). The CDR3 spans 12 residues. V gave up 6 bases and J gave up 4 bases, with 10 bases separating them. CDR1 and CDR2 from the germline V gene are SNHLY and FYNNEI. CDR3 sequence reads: CASRRTVYEQYF. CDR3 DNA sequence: TGTGCCAGCAGGCGGACAGTTTACGAGCAGTACTTC.